This T cell receptor beta chain derives from a study of T cells in localized non-small cell lung cancer. The table came from immunoSEQ multiplex PCR; TCRdb's copy has only in-frame clones and leaves some out. Seen here are roughly 1,800 clones, 22% observed once, and the top ten hold about 15%. Notes on the study in general: Tumor showed lower T cell clonality than uninvolved adjacent lung, where it was highest. Higher adjacent-lung clonality was associated with shorter survival. A median about 56 of the top 100 tumor clones appeared in adjacent lung.

This CDR3 is 16 amino acids long. Researchers cut adjacent lung at least 2 cm from the tumor margin, and it showed no atypia. As concerns this clone: Antigen specificity is unknown.

Sequencing was performed on normal lung tissue next to the tumor, taken before any cancer treatment. The chain uses TRBV1 and TRBJ1-1. TRBV1 constitutes a pseudogene. This receptor was taken from a man aged 40 to 75 with stage II lung adenocarcinoma. CDR3 in DNA: TGCGCCAGCAGCCCCTCTCCGGCGGCAGGGAACACTGAAGCTTTCTTT. This translates into CASSPSPAAGNTEAFF.